These 12 T cell receptor beta chains were sequenced from one sample in a study of beta chain features in type 1 diabetes. Reverse transcribing all isolated RNA meant expressed TCRB transcripts were sequenced. Here immunoSEQ multiplex PCR was the method, and the copy in TCRdb shows in-frame clones only, minus some. The data contain about 53,000 clones, 60% to 70% of them singletons. Their antigens remain unidentified. General study points: All four CD4+ subsets from Type 1 diabetes patients carried moderately but significantly shorter TCRB CDR3s.

Sequencing was performed on stem cell memory CD4+ T cells from blood. The receptors here all came from a woman under 40 with type 1 diabetes.

The genes are TRBV29-1 and TRBJ1-2; D unresolved. CDR3 length equals 12 residues. CDR1 is SQVTM, CDR2 ANQGSEA, per germline. V lost 5 bases and J lost 6, with 13 bases in between. The CDR3 nucleotides read TGCAGCGTTTCCGGGTTAGACCATGGCTACACCTTC. Translating gives CSVSGLDHGYTF. Using reference TRBV29-1 and TRBJ1-2 for the parts outside the CDR3, the full variable domain is SAVISQKPSRDICQRGTSLTIQCQVDSQVTMMFWYRQQPGQSLTLIATANQGSEATYESGFVIDKFPISRPNLTFSTLTVSNMSPEDSSIYLCSVSGLDHGYTFGSGTRLTVV.

The gene calls are TRBV5-1 and TRBJ2-5; maybe TRBD2 (6 bases). The CDR3 sequence is 17 residues long. The V gene lost 4 bases and the J gene lost 2 bases, with 21 bases spanning the gap. Per the germline V gene, CDR1 is SGHRS and CDR2 is YFSETQ. The CDR3 protein is CASSLISTGTAQETQYF. DNA for the CDR3: TGCGCCAGCAGCCTAATTAGTACCGGGACTGCTCAAGAGACCCAGTACTTC. Full variable domain (rest looked up from reference TRBV5-1 and TRBJ2-5): KAGVTQTPRYLIKTRGQQVTLSCSPISGHRSVSWYQQTPGQGLQFLFEYFSETQRNKGNFPGRFSGRQFSNSRSEMNVSTLELGDSALYLCASSLISTGTAQETQYFGPGTRLLVL.

The chain uses TRBV5-6 and TRBJ2-4; TRBD1 might be the D (6 bases). CDR3 length: 14 residues. V was shortened by 2 bases and J by 6 bases, with 12 bases between the two germline ends. Germline V lookup: CDR1 SGHDT, CDR2 YYEEEE. CDR3 loop: CASSFRGFGNIQYF. In DNA form, the CDR3 reads TGTGCCAGCAGCTTTAGGGGGTTTGGAAACATTCAGTACTTC.

The chain couples TRBV4-2 to TRBJ2-1, with TRBD2 matching 11 bases. The CDR3 is made up of 16 amino acids. Germline lookup yields CDR1 LGHNA and CDR2 YNFKEQ. Unmatched junction bases numbered 8, after V lost 5 bases and J lost 5 bases. The CDR3 nucleotides read TGTGCCAGCAGCTCCCCCGGGACTAGCGGAAACAATGAGCAGTTCTTC. Amino acids: CASSSPGTSGNNEQFF.

The rearrangement links TRBV6-1 to TRBJ2-7, with D possibly matching TRBD1 (6 bases). CDR1 MNHNS and CDR2 SASEGT come from the germline V gene. Trimming cost V 6 bases and J 0 bases, with 12 bases left between them. The CDR3 extends over 14 amino acids. Here the CDR3 DNA reads TGTGCCAGCAGCTCGACAGGAGACTCCTACGAGCAGTACTTC. It specifies CASSSTGDSYEQYF.

This clone was observed once. Other DNA sequences of this sample code for an identical CDR3. The V gene is TRBV5-1, the J gene TRBJ1-1, with TRBD1 as a possible D gene (5 bases). Germline V lookup: CDR1 SGHRS, CDR2 YFSETQ. The CDR3 is made up of 14 amino acids. V dropped 0 bases and J dropped 2 bases, with 8 bases sitting between them. CDR3 sequence reads: CASSLDRPNTEAFF. DNA of the CDR3: TGCGCCAGCAGCTTGGACAGGCCTAACACTGAAGCTTTCTTT.

This clone was counted between two and nine times. The V call is TRBV15, the J call TRBJ2-7, with a possible D match to TRBD1 (5 bases). The germline V and J ends were trimmed by 0 bases and 5 bases, with 17 bases remaining between them. Looked up from germline, CDR1 is LNHNV and CDR2 is YYDKDF (reference sequence). This CDR3 is 16 amino acids long. CDR3 protein: CATSRDITGPRDEQYF. CDR3 nucleotide sequence: TGTGCCACCAGCAGAGATATAACAGGCCCTAGGGACGAGCAGTACTTC.

J is TRBJ1-5 and V is TRBV28; 10 bases map to TRBD1. Per the germline V gene, CDR1 is MDHEN and CDR2 is SYDVKM. Unmatched junction bases numbered 5, after V lost 4 bases and J lost 5 bases. The CDR3 spans 15 residues. The CDR3 loop is CASSYRDRGDQPQHF. CDR3 DNA: TGTGCCAGCAGTTACCGGGACAGGGGAGATCAGCCCCAGCATTTT.

Regarding this clone: Other DNA sequences in this sample translate to the same CDR3. The V gene is TRBV18, the J gene TRBJ2-5; possibly TRBD2 for D (6 bases). Between the trimmed V and J ends, which lost 2 bases and 5 bases, there was a span of 9 bases. Germline loops: CDR1 KGHSH, CDR2 LQKENI. The CDR3 length is 13 residues. The CDR3 protein is CASSPAGRETQYF. CDR3 coding DNA: TGTGCCAGCTCACCAGCGGGGCGGGAGACCCAGTACTTC.

This clone was detected a few times. Here the CDR3 DNA reads TGTGCCAGCACCTTAGCTGGGACAGCATCCTACAATGAGCAGTTCTTC. Protein product: CASTLAGTASYNEQFF. This chain connects TRBV28 to TRBJ2-1; 7 bases agree with TRBD1. This CDR3 region has 16 residues. V shed 7 bases and J 1 base; nucleotides not matched to a gene: 10. Germline CDR1 and CDR2: MDHEN and SYDVKM.

This CDR3 is CASKTRAEKETQYF. CDR3 bases: TGTGCCAGTAAAACTAGGGCAGAGAAAGAGACCCAGTACTTC. The chain joins TRBV6-5 to TRBJ2-5, with D tentatively TRBD2 (5 bases). Trimming took 9 bases from V and 3 from J, leaving 17 bases between them. Looked up from germline, CDR1 is MNHEY and CDR2 is SVGAGI. CDR3 length equals 14 residues.

The V gene is TRBV10-3, the J gene TRBJ2-7; 7 bases match TRBD2. V lost 9 bases and J lost 3; bases outside the gene matches: 8. Germline V lookup: CDR1 ENHRY, CDR2 SYGVKD. The CDR3 loop spans 13 amino acids. This CDR3 is CAILSGTDYEQYF. DNA for the CDR3: TGTGCCATTTTGAGCGGGACCGACTACGAGCAGTACTTC.